The 20 T cell receptor beta chains in this list originate from one sample, sequenced in a study of CD8+CD57+ T cells in acquired aplastic anemia. Genomic DNA, serving as template, underwent TCR beta VDJ and CDR3 profiling. Each CDR3 protein gets one entry after TCRdb re-called the reads with MiXCR. In the table there are 150,000 or so distinct CDR3 sequences, 47% of which are singletons. Patients sequenced had flow cytometry evidence of CD8+CD57+ cell expansion. Sequenced material: sorted CD4+, CD8+, or CD8+CD57+ T cells (not recorded which) from PBMCs. These receptors all stem from a human donor with aplastic anemia.

In its sample, this clonotype was seen many times. The chain couples TRBV7-7 to TRBJ1-1; the D gene is possibly TRBD1 (6 bases). The V gene's germline CDR1 is SSHAT and CDR2 FNYEAQ (reference sequence). The CDR3 length is 13 residues. The V end lost 3 bases, the J end lost 3 bases, and 8 bases lay between the germline ends. The CDR3 spells CASSFRGHTEAFF. Here the CDR3 DNA reads TGTGCCAGCAGCTTCAGGGGACACACTGAAGCTTTCTTT.

This clonotype was seen ten or more times. The chain joins TRBV13 to TRBJ2-7; TRBD1 matches at 8 bases. The CDR3 extends over 19 amino acids. V lost 0 bases to trimming and J lost 0 bases; unmatched junction nucleotides: 13. Germline assignment: CDR1 PRHDT and CDR2 FYEKMQ (reference sequence). CDR3 in DNA: TGTGCCAGCAGCTTAGGCCTAAATGGGGACAGGCCCAACTCCTACGAGCAGTACTTC. Translated, it gives CASSLGLNGDRPNSYEQYF.

This clonotype has a handful of counts. CDR3 nucleotides: TGCAGCGTTGTAGGACTAGCGGAAAATGAGCAGTTCTTC. This codes for CSVVGLAENEQFF. The rearrangement joins TRBV29-1 to TRBJ2-1, with TRBD2 matching over 10 bases. Germline CDR1 SQVTM, CDR2 ANQGSEA. The CDR3 is 13 residues long. V trimming: 4 bases; J trimming: 7 bases; junction bases outside the gene matches: 4.

The chain couples TRBV29-1 to TRBJ1-2, with D tentatively TRBD1 (5 bases). Germline V lookup: CDR1 SQVTM, CDR2 ANQGSEA. CDR3 length: 12 amino acids. V was pared by 8 bases and J by 6 bases, with 16 bases between. The CDR3 sequence: CSSRDSLDGYTF. The DNA for the CDR3 is TGCAGCAGCCGGGACTCCCTGGATGGCTACACCTTC.

The chain uses TRBV20-1 and TRBJ2-7, with D unresolved. The CDR3 has 13 residues. Germline loops: CDR1 DFQATT, CDR2 SNEGSKA (reference sequence). Trimming shortened V by 3 bases and J by 0 bases, and 9 bases separated the two germline ends. CDR3 amino acids: CSARVENSYEQYF. In DNA form, the CDR3 reads TGCAGTGCTAGGGTGGAGAACTCCTACGAGCAGTACTTC.

This clonotype occurred many times. The rearrangement uses TRBV2 and TRBJ2-5, with TRBD2 identical over 12 bases. Trimming took 8 bases from V and 5 from J; bases not matched to a gene: 6. The germline CDR1 and CDR2 sequences are SNHLY and FYNNEI. This CDR3 contains 14 residues. This CDR3 is CASASGGAGETQYF. In DNA form, the CDR3 reads TGTGCCAGCGCTAGCGGGGGGGCCGGGGAGACCCAGTACTTC.

The gene calls are TRBV6-5 and TRBJ2-2; 7 bases map to TRBD1. Germline CDR1 MNHEY, CDR2 SVGAGI. J lost 4 bases, V lost 0 bases, and 5 bases had no gene match. The CDR3 contains 16 residues. CDR3 bases: TGTGCCAGCAGTTACTCATGGACAGGATTCACCGGGGAGCTGTTTTTT. Its translation is CASSYSWTGFTGELFF.

The chain joins TRBV29-1 to TRBJ1-1; a weak D match, TRBD1 (6 bases). There are 13 residues in the CDR3. The germline gives CDR1 SQVTM, CDR2 ANQGSEA. V was pared by 4 bases and J by 1 base, with 10 bases between. The CDR3 spells CSVGRQENTEAFF. The CDR3, as DNA: TGCAGCGTTGGAAGACAGGAGAACACTGAAGCTTTCTTT.

Remarks on this clonotype: The junction departs from the called germline gene at one end, perhaps through a read error. The J gene is TRBJ1-2, the V gene TRBV10-2; D unresolved. Germline CDR1 and CDR2: WSHSY and SAAADI. The CDR3 has 13 residues. In DNA, the CDR3 is TGCGCCAGCAGTGCAGCCGGCGACTATGGCTGCACCTTC. Its protein product is CASSAAGDYGCTF.

This chain uses TRBV2 with TRBJ2-3, with 9 bases that match TRBD1. The V gene's germline CDR1 is SNHLY and CDR2 FYNNEI. The CDR3 has 12 amino acids. The V gene end was trimmed by 8 bases and the J gene end by 4 bases; junction bases not matched to a gene: 1. The CDR3: CASRTGADTQYF. The CDR3 DNA reads TGTGCCAGCCGGACAGGGGCAGATACGCAGTATTTT.

This clonotype occurred many times. The chain recombines TRBV6-1 with TRBJ1-5; tentatively, D is TRBD1 (5 bases). Germline lookup yields CDR1 MNHNS and CDR2 SASEGT. The V end lost 6 bases, the J end lost 0 bases, and 12 bases lay between the germline ends. The CDR3 spans 15 residues. The CDR3 loop reads CASSPAGPSNQPQHF. CDR3 in DNA: TGTGCCAGCAGCCCGGCGGGACCTAGCAATCAGCCCCAGCATTTT.

The chain couples TRBV27 to TRBJ1-1; D not certain. The germline V gene encodes CDR1 MNHEY and CDR2 SMNVEV (reference sequence). CDR3 length: 16 residues. With 3 bases removed from V and 0 bases from J, the gap between germline ends came to 14 bases. The CDR3 reads CASSLRRTTVNTEAFF. The DNA for the CDR3 is TGTGCCAGCAGTTTGAGGCGTACCACAGTGAACACTGAAGCTTTCTTT.

This clonotype has a count of ten or more. This rearrangement joins TRBV10-3 to TRBJ2-7; TRBD2 aligns across 9 bases. CDR3 length: 14 amino acids. The germline gives CDR1 ENHRY, CDR2 SYGVKD. V was clipped by 4 bases and J by 2 bases; unmatched bases: 3. The DNA of the CDR3 is TGTGCCATCAGTGGGACTAGCGCAACCTACGAGCAGTACTTC. This codes for CAISGTSATYEQYF.

This clonotype turned up a few times. The V gene is TRBV3-1, the J gene TRBJ2-2, with 10 bases that match TRBD2. The CDR3 totals 15 residues. Germline assignment: CDR1 LGHDT and CDR2 YNNKEL (reference sequence). Losses at the gene ends were 2 bases for V and 4 bases for J; bases not matched to a gene: 1. In nucleotides, the CDR3 is TGTGCCAGCAGCCAAACTAGCGGGACCACCGGGGAGCTGTTTTTT. As protein: CASSQTSGTTGELFF.

The rearrangement uses TRBV9 and TRBJ1-4, with D possibly being TRBD1 (6 bases). Germline-derived CDR1 and CDR2 are SGDLS and YYNGEE. The V and J ends lost 0 bases and 0 bases respectively, with 6 bases between them. CDR3 size: 15 residues. The CDR3 region has the DNA TGTGCCAGCAGCGTAGGACAGGCAACTAATGAAAAACTGTTTTTT. As protein: CASSVGQATNEKLFF. Combining the CDR3 with reference TRBV9 and TRBJ1-4 gives the whole variable domain DSGVTQTPKHLITATGQRVTLRCSPRSGDLSVYWYQQSLDQGLQFLIQYYNGEERAKGNILERFSAQQFPDLHSELNLSSLELGDSALYFCASSVGQATNEKLFFGSGTQLSVL.

This clonotype was seen at least ten times. This chain's CDR3 is CASSELANQPQHF. The DNA for the CDR3 is TGCGCCAGCAGTGAGCTAGCAAATCAGCCCCAGCATTTT. The V gene is TRBV10-2, the J gene TRBJ1-5, with D hard to call. The CDR3 runs to 13 residues. The V end was cut by 2 bases, the J end by 4 bases, with 6 bases between. Germline V gives CDR1 WSHSY, CDR2 SAAADI.

About this clonotype itself: A single base separates this from a much larger clone, so it may be a read error. This sequence joins TRBV2 and TRBJ1-2, with D perhaps TRBD1 (5 bases). The V gene's germline CDR1 is SNHLY and CDR2 FYNNEI. CDR3 length: 14 amino acids. The CDR3 DNA reads as TGTGCCAGCAGTTTAGATGGCAGGGTCTATAGCTACACCTTC. Amino acids: CASSLDGRVYSYTF.

This chain connects TRBV19 to TRBJ2-7, with 13 positions matching TRBD2. In germline, CDR1 is LNHDA, CDR2 SQIVND (reference sequence). The V segment lost 11 bases and the J segment 10 bases; nucleotides outside the gene matches: 8. This CDR3 comprises 12 residues. CDR3 nucleotides: TGTGCCCCTTTCCGGACTAGCGGGAGACAGTACTTC. As protein: CAPFRTSGRQYF. Full variable domain (rest looked up from reference TRBV19 and TRBJ2-7): DGGITQSPKYLFRKEGQNVTLSCEQNLNHDAMYWYRQDPGQGLRLIYYSQIVNDFQKGDIAEGYSVSREKKESFPLTVTSAQKNPTAFYLCAPFRTSGRQYFGPGTRLTVT.

This clonotype has ten or more counts. The rearrangement links TRBV11-2 to TRBJ1-2; unclear D gene. The CDR3 has 18 residues. The V gene lost 5 bases and the J gene lost 1 base, with 23 bases spanning the gap. The germline gives CDR1 SGHAT, CDR2 FQNNGV. CDR3 bases: TGTGCCAGCAGCCAGATCAAACTTTGGCCACGTTTTAACTATGGCTACACCTTC. Translated, it gives CASSQIKLWPRFNYGYTF.

This chain connects TRBV2 to TRBJ1-1; 9 bases match TRBD1. With 4 bases clipped from V and 1 base from J, the junction kept 1 base outside the gene matches. This CDR3 region has 14 residues. Germline CDR1 and CDR2: SNHLY and FYNNEI. The CDR3 region is CASSGDRENTEAFF. The CDR3 bases are TGTGCCAGCAGTGGGGACAGGGAGAACACTGAAGCTTTCTTT.